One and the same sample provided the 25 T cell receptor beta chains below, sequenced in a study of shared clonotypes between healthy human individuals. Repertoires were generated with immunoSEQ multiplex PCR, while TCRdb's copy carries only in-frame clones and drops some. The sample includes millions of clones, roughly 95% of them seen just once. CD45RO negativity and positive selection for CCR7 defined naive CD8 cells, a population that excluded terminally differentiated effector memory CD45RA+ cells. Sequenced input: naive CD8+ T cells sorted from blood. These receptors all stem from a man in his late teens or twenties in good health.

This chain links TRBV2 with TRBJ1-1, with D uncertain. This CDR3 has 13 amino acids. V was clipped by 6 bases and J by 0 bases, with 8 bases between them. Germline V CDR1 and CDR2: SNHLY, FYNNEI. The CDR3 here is CASRVLMNTEAFF. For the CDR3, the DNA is TGTGCCAGCAGAGTCCTAATGAACACTGAAGCTTTCTTT.

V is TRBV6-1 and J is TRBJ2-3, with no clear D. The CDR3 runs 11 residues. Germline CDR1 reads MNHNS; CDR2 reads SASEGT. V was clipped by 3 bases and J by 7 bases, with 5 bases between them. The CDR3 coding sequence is TGTGCCAGCAGTGATGGCTATACGCAGTATTTT. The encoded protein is CASSDGYTQYF.

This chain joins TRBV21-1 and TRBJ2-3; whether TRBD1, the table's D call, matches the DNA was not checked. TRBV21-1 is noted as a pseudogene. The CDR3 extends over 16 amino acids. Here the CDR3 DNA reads TGTGCCAGCAGCAAGGGGACAGGGGGGATTACAGATACGCAGTATTTT. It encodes CASSKGTGGITDTQYF.

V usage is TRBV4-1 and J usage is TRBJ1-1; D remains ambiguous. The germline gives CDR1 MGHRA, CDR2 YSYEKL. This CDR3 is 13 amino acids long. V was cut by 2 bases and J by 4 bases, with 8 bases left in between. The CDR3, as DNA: TGCGCCAGCAGCCAATCGCAAACCACTGAAGCTTTCTTT. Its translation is CASSQSQTTEAFF.

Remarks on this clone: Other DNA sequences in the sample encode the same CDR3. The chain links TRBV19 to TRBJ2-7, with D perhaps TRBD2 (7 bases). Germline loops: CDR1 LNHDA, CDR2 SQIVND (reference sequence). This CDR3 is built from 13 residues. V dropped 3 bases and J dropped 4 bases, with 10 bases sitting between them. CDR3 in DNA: TGTGCCAGTAGTATGGGAGGGGGATACGAGCAGTACTTC. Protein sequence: CASSMGGGYEQYF.

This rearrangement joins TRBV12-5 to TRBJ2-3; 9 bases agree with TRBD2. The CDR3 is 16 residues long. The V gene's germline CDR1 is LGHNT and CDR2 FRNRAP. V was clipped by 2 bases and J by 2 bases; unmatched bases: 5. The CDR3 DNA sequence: TGTGCTAGTGGTTTGAATCCTAGCGGGATCACAGATACGCAGTATTTT. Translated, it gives CASGLNPSGITDTQYF. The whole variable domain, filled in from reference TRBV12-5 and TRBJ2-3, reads DARVTQTPRHKVTEMGQEVTMRCQPILGHNTVFWYRQTMMQGLELLAYFRNRAPLDDSGMPKDRFSAEMPDATLATLKIQPSEPRDSAVYFCASGLNPSGITDTQYFGPGTRLTVL.

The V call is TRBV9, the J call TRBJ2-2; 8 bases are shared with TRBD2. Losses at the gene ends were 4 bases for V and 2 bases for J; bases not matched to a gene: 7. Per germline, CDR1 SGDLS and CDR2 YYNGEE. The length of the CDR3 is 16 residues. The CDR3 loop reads CASSSQLAVNTGELFF. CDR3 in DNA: TGTGCCAGCAGCTCTCAACTAGCGGTCAACACCGGGGAGCTGTTTTTT.

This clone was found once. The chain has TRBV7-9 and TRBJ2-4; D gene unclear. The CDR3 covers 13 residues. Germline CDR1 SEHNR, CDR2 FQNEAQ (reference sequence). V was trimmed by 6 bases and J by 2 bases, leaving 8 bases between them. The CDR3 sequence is CASSDESKNIQYF. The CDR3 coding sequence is TGTGCCAGCAGTGATGAGTCCAAAAACATTCAGTACTTC.

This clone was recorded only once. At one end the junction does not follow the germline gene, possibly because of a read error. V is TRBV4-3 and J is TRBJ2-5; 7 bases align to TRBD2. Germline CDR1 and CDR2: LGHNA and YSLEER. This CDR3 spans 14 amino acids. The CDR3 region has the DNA TGCGCCAGCAGCCCAACTAGGGAGGGGATAATCTTCGACTTC. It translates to CASSPTREGIIFDF.

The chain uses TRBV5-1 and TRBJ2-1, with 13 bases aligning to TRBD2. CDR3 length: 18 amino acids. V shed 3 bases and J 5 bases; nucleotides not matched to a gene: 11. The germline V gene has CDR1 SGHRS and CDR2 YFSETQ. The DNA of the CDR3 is TGCGCCAGCAGCTCGGGACTAGCGGGAAGCCCCGGGGACAATGAGCAGTTCTTC. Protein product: CASSSGLAGSPGDNEQFF.

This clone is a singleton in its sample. CDR3: CASSPWTSSYNEQFF. CDR3 sequence (DNA): TGCGCCAGCAGCCCCTGGACAAGCTCCTACAATGAGCAGTTCTTC. V is TRBV4-3 and J is TRBJ2-1; D might be TRBD1 (5 bases). Germline CDR1 LGHNA, CDR2 YSLEER. Trimming removed 4 bases from V and 0 bases from J, with 10 bases in between. This CDR3 is built from 15 residues.

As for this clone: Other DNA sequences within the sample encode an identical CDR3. CDR3 nucleotide sequence: TGTGCCAGCAGCTTGGGGACAACCTACGAGCAGTACTTC. Its protein product is CASSLGTTYEQYF. The gene calls are TRBV5-6 and TRBJ2-7; a possible D gene is TRBD1 (5 bases). There are 13 residues in the CDR3. Germline V gene data show CDR1 as SGHDT and CDR2 as YYEEEE. Trimming cost V 0 bases and J 2 bases, with 6 bases left between them.

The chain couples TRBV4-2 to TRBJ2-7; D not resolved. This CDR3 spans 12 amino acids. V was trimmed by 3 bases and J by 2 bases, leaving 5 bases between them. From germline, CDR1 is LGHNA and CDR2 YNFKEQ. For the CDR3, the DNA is TGTGCCAGCAGCCAGGGCCCCTACGAGCAGTACTTC. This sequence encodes CASSQGPYEQYF.

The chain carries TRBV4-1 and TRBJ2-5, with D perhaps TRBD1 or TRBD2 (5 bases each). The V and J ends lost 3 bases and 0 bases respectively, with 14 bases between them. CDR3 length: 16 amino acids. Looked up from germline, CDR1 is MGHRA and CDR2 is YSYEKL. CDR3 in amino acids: CASSQPIRGNQETQYF. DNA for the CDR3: TGCGCCAGCAGCCAGCCGATCCGGGGCAACCAAGAGACCCAGTACTTC.

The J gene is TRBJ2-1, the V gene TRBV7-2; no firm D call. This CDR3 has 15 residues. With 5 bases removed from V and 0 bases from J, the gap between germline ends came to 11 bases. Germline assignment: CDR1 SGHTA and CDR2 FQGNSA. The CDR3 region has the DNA TGTGCCAGCAGCCAAGACTTGAGCTCCTACAATGAGCAGTTCTTC. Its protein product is CASSQDLSSYNEQFF.

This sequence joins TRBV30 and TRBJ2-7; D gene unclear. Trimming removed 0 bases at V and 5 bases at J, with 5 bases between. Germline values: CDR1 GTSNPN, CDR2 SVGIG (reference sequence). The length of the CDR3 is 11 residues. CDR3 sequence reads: CAWSVANEQYF. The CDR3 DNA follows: TGTGCCTGGAGTGTGGCTAACGAGCAGTACTTC.

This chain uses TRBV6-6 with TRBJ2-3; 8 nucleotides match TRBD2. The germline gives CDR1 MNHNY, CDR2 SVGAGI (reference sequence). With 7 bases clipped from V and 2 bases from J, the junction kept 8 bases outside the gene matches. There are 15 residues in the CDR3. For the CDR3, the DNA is TGTGCCAGCAAAGAGAACGGGAGGGTCACAGATACGCAGTATTTT. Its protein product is CASKENGRVTDTQYF.

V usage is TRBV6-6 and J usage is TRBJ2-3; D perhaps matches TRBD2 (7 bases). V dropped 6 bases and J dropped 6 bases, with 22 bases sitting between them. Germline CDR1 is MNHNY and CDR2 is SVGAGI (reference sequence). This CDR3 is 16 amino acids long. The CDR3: CASSPGTRGAPDTQYF. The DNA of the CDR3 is TGTGCCAGCAGCCCTGGGACTCGGGGGGCGCCTGATACGCAGTATTTT.

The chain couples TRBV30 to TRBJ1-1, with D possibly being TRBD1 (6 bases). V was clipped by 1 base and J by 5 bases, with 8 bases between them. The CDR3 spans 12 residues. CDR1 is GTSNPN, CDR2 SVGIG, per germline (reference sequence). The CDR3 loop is CAWSGGATEAFF. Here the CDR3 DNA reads TGTGCCTGGAGTGGGGGGGCGACTGAAGCTTTCTTT.

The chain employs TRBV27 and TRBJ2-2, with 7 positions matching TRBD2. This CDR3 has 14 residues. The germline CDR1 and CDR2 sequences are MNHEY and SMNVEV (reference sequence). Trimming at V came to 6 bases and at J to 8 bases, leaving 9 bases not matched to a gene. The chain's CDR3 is CASRTTWGGGELFF. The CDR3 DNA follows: TGTGCCAGCAGAACCACTTGGGGGGGAGGGGAGCTGTTTTTT.

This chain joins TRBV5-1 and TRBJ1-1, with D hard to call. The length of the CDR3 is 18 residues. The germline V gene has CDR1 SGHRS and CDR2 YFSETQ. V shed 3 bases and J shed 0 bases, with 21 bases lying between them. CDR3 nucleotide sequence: TGCGCCAGCAGCTCCCTCCCCACTAACAGAGACTTGAACACTGAAGCTTTCTTT. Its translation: CASSSLPTNRDLNTEAFF.

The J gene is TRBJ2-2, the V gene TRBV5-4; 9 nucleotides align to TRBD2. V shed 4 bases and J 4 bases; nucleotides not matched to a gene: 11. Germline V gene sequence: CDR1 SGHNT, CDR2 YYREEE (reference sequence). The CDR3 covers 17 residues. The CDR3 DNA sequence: TGTGCCAGCAGCCCCGAAGGGCTAGCGGGGCTCACCGGGGAGCTGTTTTTT. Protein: CASSPEGLAGLTGELFF.

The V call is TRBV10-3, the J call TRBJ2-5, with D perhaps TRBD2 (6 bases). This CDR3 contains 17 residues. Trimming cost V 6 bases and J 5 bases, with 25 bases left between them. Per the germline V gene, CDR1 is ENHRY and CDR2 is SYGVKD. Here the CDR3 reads CAISGLGGSEWSETQYF. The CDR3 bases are TGTGCCATCAGCGGCCTGGGGGGTAGTGAGTGGTCGGAGACCCAGTACTTC.

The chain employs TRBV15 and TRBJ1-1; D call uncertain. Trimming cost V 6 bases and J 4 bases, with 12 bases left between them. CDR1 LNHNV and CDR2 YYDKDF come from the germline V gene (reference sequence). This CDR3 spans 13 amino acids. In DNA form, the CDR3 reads TGTGCCACCAGTCGCCCCGAGGGCACTGAAGCTTTCTTT. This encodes CATSRPEGTEAFF. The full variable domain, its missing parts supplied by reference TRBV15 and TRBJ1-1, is DAMVIQNPRYQVTQFGKPVTLSCSQTLNHNVMYWYQQKSSQAPKLLFHYYDKDFNNEADTPDNFQSRRPNTSFCFLDIRSPGLGDTAMYLCATSRPEGTEAFFGQGTRLTVV.

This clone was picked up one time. CDR3 sequence (DNA): TGTGCCAGCAGTGAATCGGGGGCTACTGAAGCTTTCTTT. Protein: CASSESGATEAFF. V gene TRBV2 combines with J gene TRBJ1-1; perhaps TRBD1 as D (6 bases). CDR3 length equals 13 residues. Germline assignment: CDR1 SNHLY and CDR2 FYNNEI. V gave up 2 bases and J gave up 5 bases, with 9 bases separating them.